This is a list of T cell receptor beta chains from one sample in a study of vaccination effects on CD4 cells after COVID-19. Produced via immunoSEQ multiplex PCR; TCRdb's table is partial and in-frame only. The table has approximately 47,000 clones, roughly three quarters seen once; the top ten hold around 7%. Their recognized antigens are unknown. Specimen: CD4+ T cells from PBMCs cultured without peptide, collected after COVID-19 vaccination. All receptors come from a human donor who received a COVID-19 vaccine. The CDR3 runs from the conserved cysteine through the conserved F or W. A D gene is named only where the DNA matches it firmly. Rows may omit the clone size; those that give it use once, few, many or a size class.

TGCGCCAGCAGCTCCGGACAAGTTAAAGCTTTCTTT | CASSSGQVKAFF | - | TRBJ1-1 | once | 12 | TRBV5-1
TGTGCCAGCAGCCCGGGAGGGGCTGGCACAGATACGCAGTATTTT | CASSPGGAGTDTQYF | TRBD2 | TRBJ2-3 | few | 15 | TRBV14
TGTGCCAGCGGACAGGGCAGCTCTGGGGCCAACGTCCTGACTTTC | CASGQGSSGANVLTF | TRBD1 | TRBJ2-6 | few | 15 | TRBV2
TGTGCCAGCAGCCAAGGATCGGCTAGCGGGAGCGTCAAGCAGTATTTT | CASSQGSASGSVKQYF | TRBD2 | TRBJ2-3 | - | 16 | TRBV14
TGTGCCAGCTCACCAGCAGAGGAGACCCAGTACTTC | CASSPAEETQYF | - | TRBJ2-5 | - | 12 | TRBV18
TGCGCCAGCAGTCATCGACTAGCGACAGATACGCAGTATTTT | CASSHRLATDTQYF | TRBD2 | TRBJ2-3 | - | 14 | TRBV5-1
TGTGCCTGGAGGGGAAAAACCGGGACAGGGAGTGCCTATGGCTACACCTTC | CAWRGKTGTGSAYGYTF | TRBD1 | TRBJ1-2 | once | 17 | TRBV30
TGTGCCAGCAGCATTTCCAGTGGCGAGACCCAGTACTTC | CASSISSGETQYF | - | TRBJ2-5 | - | 13 | TRBV12-3/TRBV12-4
TGTGCCAGCAGCCCTCCGGGACTCACTAGCACAGATACGCAGTATTTT | CASSPPGLTSTDTQYF | - | TRBJ2-3 | - | 16 | TRBV14
TGTGCCAGCAGTGAAGCCCAGGGTCCGGGTGGGACCCAGTACTTC | CASSEAQGPGGTQYF | - | TRBJ2-5 | - | 15 | TRBV2
TGCGCCAGCAGCGACGGGACTAGCGGGAGGAATGAGCAGTTCTTC | CASSDGTSGRNEQFF | TRBD2 | TRBJ2-1 | - | 15 | TRBV5-1
TGTGCCAGCAGCCCTCGGACAGAGAGGGCCACCGGGGAGCTGTTTTTT | CASSPRTERATGELFF | - | TRBJ2-2 | few | 16 | TRBV9
TGTGCCAGCTCACCACAAGGGTCTGGGGGCGCGAATAATTCACCCCTCCACTTT | CASSPQGSGGANNSPLHF | - | TRBJ1-6 | - | 18 | TRBV18
TGTGCCACCAGCAAAGACAGGGGACCCTACGAGCAGTACTTC | CATSKDRGPYEQYF | TRBD1 | TRBJ2-7 | - | 14 | TRBV15
TGTGCCAGCACCGGGGCTGCGAACACCGGGGAGCTGTTTTTT | CASTGAANTGELFF | - | TRBJ2-2 | few | 14 | TRBV2
TGTGCTAGTGGCCCCGATTTCGGTCAGCCCCAGCATTTT | CASGPDFGQPQHF | - | TRBJ1-5 | once | 13 | TRBV12-5
TGTGCCAGCATTAAGTGGGGACAAAACTATGGCTACACCTTC | CASIKWGQNYGYTF | - | TRBJ1-2 | - | 14 | TRBV6-5
TGCGCCAGCAGCTTGTTTCCGGAGGGGAGGTTTGAACGGGGGACCTACGAGCAGTACTTC | CASSLFPEGRFERGTYEQYF | - | TRBJ2-7 | few | 20 | TRBV5-1
TGCGCCAGCAGCTTGAGCAGGGCCCGGTTCTACGAGCAGTACTTC | CASSLSRARFYEQYF | - | TRBJ2-7 | - | 15 | TRBV5-1
TGTGCCAACCACTACGAGCAGTACTTC | CANHYEQYF | - | TRBJ2-7 | - | 9 | TRBV27
TGCAGCGTTGATCCCGGGGCGGGACTAGCGGGAGAAGAGACCCAGTACTTC | CSVDPGAGLAGEETQYF | TRBD2 | TRBJ2-5 | once | 17 | TRBV29-1
TGCGCCAGCAGCTTGCAATTACGGGAGTTGGGTGAGCAGTTCTTC | CASSLQLRELGEQFF | - | TRBJ2-1 | - | 15 | TRBV5-1
TGTGCCACAGGAGGGACCGACTTGAATCAGCCCCAGCATTTT | CATGGTDLNQPQHF | - | TRBJ1-5 | few | 14 | TRBV7-9
TGTGCCAGCAGCCAAGATGGTAGCAACACTGAAGCTTTCTTT | CASSQDGSNTEAFF | - | TRBJ1-1 | once | 14 | TRBV4-2
TGTGCCAGTAACCCACGGCAGGGCCATGGCTACACCTTC | CASNPRQGHGYTF | - | TRBJ1-2 | - | 13 | TRBV19
TGCAGCGTCCAATACAGGGGGACCCTGAACACTGAAGCTTTCTTT | CSVQYRGTLNTEAFF | TRBD1 | TRBJ1-1 | - | 15 | TRBV29-1
TGTGCCAGCAGTGAAGCGCAAGGGGTGCATCAGCCCCAGCATTTT | CASSEAQGVHQPQHF | - | TRBJ1-5 | - | 15 | TRBV2
TGCGCCAGCATGGTCGTCCCCTACAATGAGCAGTTCTTC | CASMVVPYNEQFF | - | TRBJ2-1 | few | 13 | TRBV10-2
TGTGCCACCAGTGATTCGGGGTATACCATATATTTT | CATSDSGYTIYF | - | TRBJ1-3 | - | 12 | TRBV24-1
TGTGCCATCAGTGTGGGACATATGAACACTGAAGCTTTCTTT | CAISVGHMNTEAFF | - | TRBJ1-1 | - | 14 | TRBV10-3
TGTGCCAGCAGTCCGGCCTACGAGCAGTACTTC | CASSPAYEQYF | - | TRBJ2-7 | - | 11 | TRBV12-3/TRBV12-4
TGTGCCACCAGTGATAGGGACAGGAGCGACTACACCTTC | CATSDRDRSDYTF | TRBD1 | TRBJ1-2 | once | 13 | TRBV24-1
TGTGCCAGCAGTGAAATTTCTGGAAGTCAGCCCCAGCATTTT | CASSEISGSQPQHF | - | TRBJ1-5 | - | 14 | TRBV25-1
TGTGCCAGCAGTTACTCGCCAGGGAGCTCCTACGAGCAGTACTTC | CASSYSPGSSYEQYF | - | TRBJ2-7 | - | 15 | TRBV6-5
TGCGCCAGCAGCCACCGGACGACAGGATTAGACTATGGCTACACCTTC | CASSHRTTGLDYGYTF | - | TRBJ1-2 | - | 16 | TRBV4-1
TGTGCCAGCAGGAGTTTACAGGGGAACACTGAAGCTTTCTTT | CASRSLQGNTEAFF | - | TRBJ1-1 | - | 14 | TRBV6-6
TGTGCCAGCAGCTGGGGGGTAGGAGTAACTAGCCCAGATACGCAGTATTTT | CASSWGVGVTSPDTQYF | - | TRBJ2-3 | few | 17 | TRBV5-6
TGTGCCAGCAGGACCGGAAGAGGACTAGCGGGGGCCCCCTCCTACGAGCAGTACTTC | CASRTGRGLAGAPSYEQYF | TRBD2 | TRBJ2-7 | - | 19 | TRBV11-2
TGTGCCAGCAGCCAAGGGACTTACGAGCAGTACTTC | CASSQGTYEQYF | - | TRBJ2-7 | - | 12 | TRBV3-1/TRBV3-2
TGTGCCAGTAGTAACCCGGGACAGGGACCAGATACGCAGTATTTT | CASSNPGQGPDTQYF | TRBD1 | TRBJ2-3 | - | 15 | TRBV19
TGTGCCTGGAGTGCCGATCTCGGGACCCCTTGGAGTGGCAATCAGCCCCAGCATTTT | CAWSADLGTPWSGNQPQHF | - | TRBJ1-5 | few | 19 | TRBV30
TGCAGTGCTAGAGACTCATATGAAGCTTTCTTT | CSARDSYEAFF | - | TRBJ1-1 | - | 11 | TRBV20-1
TGTGCCAGCAGTTTATGGGGTGATCTGCCAGATACGCAGTATTTT | CASSLWGDLPDTQYF | - | TRBJ2-3 | - | 15 | TRBV27
TGTGCCAGCAGCCCCCCAAAGGGTGACCCCGCTAGCCTTCATAATGAGCAGTTCTTC | CASSPPKGDPASLHNEQFF | - | TRBJ2-1 | - | 19 | TRBV7-9